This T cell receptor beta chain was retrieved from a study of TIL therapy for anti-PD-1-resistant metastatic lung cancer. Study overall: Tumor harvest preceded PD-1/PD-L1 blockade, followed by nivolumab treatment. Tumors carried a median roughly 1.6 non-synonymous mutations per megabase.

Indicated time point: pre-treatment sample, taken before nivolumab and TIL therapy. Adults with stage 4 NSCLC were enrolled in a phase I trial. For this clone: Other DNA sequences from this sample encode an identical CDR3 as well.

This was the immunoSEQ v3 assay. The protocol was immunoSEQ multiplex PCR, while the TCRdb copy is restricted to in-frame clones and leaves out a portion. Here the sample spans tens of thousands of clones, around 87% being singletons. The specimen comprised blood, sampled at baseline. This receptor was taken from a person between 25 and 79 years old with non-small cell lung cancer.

The CDR3 DNA sequence: TGTGCCAGCAGCTTAATTCAGGGTGGGGGCTACACCTTC. This sequence encodes CASSLIQGGGYTF. The gene calls are TRBV7-3 and TRBJ1-2; D is possibly TRBD1 (5 bases). The CDR3 runs to 13 residues. V was pared by 1 base and J by 8 bases, with 11 bases between. Per germline, CDR1 SGHTA and CDR2 FQGTGA.